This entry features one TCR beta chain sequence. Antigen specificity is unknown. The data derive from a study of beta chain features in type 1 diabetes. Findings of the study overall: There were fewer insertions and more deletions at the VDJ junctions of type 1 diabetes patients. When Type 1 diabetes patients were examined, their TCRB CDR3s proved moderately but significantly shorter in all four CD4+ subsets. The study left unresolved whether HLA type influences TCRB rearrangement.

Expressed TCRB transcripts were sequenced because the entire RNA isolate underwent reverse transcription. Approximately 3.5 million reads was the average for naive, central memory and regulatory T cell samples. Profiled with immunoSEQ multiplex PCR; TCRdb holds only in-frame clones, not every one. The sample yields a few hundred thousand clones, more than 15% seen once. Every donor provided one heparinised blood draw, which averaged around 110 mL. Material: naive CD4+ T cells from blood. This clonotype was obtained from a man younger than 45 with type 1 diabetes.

In DNA form, the CDR3 reads TGCGCCAGCAGCTTGGGGTTTGCAACTAATGAAAAACTGTTTTTT. Its protein is CASSLGFATNEKLFF. The V call is TRBV5-1, the J call TRBJ1-4; D unclear. Germline V gene lookup returns CDR1 SGHRS and CDR2 YFSETQ. The CDR3 extends over 15 amino acids. V lost 0 bases and J lost 0, with 6 bases in between.